A selection of T cell receptor beta chains follows, all from one sample in a study of T cell responses to AZD1222 COVID-19 vaccine. Here immunoSEQ multiplex PCR was the method, and the copy in TCRdb shows in-frame clones only, minus some. The table lists about 99,000 clones, about 90% of them singletons, with less than 3% in the top ten. Here the sequenced sample was peripheral blood, taken on day 0 of AZD1222 vaccination. Receptor source: an adult in good health. CDR3s leave out the opening cysteine and the closing phenylalanine or tryptophan.

TRBV28,ASRTGTGHYGYT
TRBV7-9,ASSLELMATNYGYT
TRBV5-4,ASSLSGFNIQY
TRBV7-9,ASSPPGTGPFNEQF
TRBV19,ASTPLAGSNTDTQY
TRBV11-3,ASSSRQGRDGELF
TRBV11-2,ASSLGGGISGNTIY
TRBV27,ASRRAGGEGYT
TRBV10-3,AINLGGPTGELF
TRBV3-1/TRBV3-2,ASSPEGGSGGLLGAYNEQF
TRBV3-1/TRBV3-2,ASSQRGYTQY
TRBV7-8,ASSLADRPYEQY
TRBV4-3,ASSQEDREGETQY
TRBV10-3,AISESGIYEQY
TRBV5-1,ASSLAPDSYGYT
TRBV19,ASRTLDRSYNEQF
TRBV2,ASSLSPSGKETQY
TRBV10-1,ASGDSPLH
TRBV14,ASSQAIGRAEAF
TRBV2,ASVARGGARYNEQF
TRBV5-1,ASSPTTGTSYEQY
TRBV6-5,ASSYSWTDSNYGYT
TRBV24-1,ATSDPYRDRSEQF
TRBV7-9,ASSLRGAVSRAGAETQY
TRBV14,ASSQASSLTQY
TRBV4-1,ASSQDSSGELF
TRBV24-1,ATSDSTNMNTEAF
TRBV19,ASIPRGAGGEKLF
TRBV6-5,ASSRQGNSPLH
TRBV7-9,ASAGGLYNEQF
TRBV7-2,ASSRSMIPGLQQF
TRBV9,ASSSGATSEKLF
TRBV6-5,ASRQGASNQPQH
TRBV5-1,ASSSTQNTGELF
TRBV7-9,ASSWLAGGPGADTQY
TRBV5-1,ASSLGDRDYGYT
TRBV7-3,ASSHPGQGGDEQF
TRBV3-1/TRBV3-2,ASSQQGDDTIY
TRBV6-6,ASSYSTGRGTGELF
TRBV5-6,ASSPNAGGSIEQY
TRBV21-1,ASSITGTGRSPLH
TRBV11-3,ASLAGPSYNEQF
TRBV10-3,AISEPDRGYEQY
TRBV20-1,SASWGTQPQH
TRBV19,ASSISIAVDTQY
TRBV19,AAAEGDGSYEQY
TRBV19,ASTSRGLSNQPQH
TRBV5-6,ASSSLGGAANEKLF
TRBV19,ASTADGVVNYGYT
TRBV3-1/TRBV3-2,ASSQDLAGPTGELF
TRBV3-1/TRBV3-2,ASSLTRPVSEAF
TRBV19,ASSDRASYNEQF